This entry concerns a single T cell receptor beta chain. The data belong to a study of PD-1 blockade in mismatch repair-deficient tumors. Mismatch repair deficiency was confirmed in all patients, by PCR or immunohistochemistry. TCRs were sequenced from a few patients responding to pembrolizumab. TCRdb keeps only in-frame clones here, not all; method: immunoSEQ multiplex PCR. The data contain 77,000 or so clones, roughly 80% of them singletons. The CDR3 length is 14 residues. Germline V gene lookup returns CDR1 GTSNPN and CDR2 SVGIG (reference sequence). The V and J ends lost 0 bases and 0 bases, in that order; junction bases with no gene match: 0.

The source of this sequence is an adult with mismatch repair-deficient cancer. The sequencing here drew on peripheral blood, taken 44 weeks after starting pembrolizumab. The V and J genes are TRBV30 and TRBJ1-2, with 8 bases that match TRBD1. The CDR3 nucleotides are TGTGCCTGGAGTGTGGGACAGGCTAACTATGGCTACACCTTC. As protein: CAWSVGQANYGYTF.